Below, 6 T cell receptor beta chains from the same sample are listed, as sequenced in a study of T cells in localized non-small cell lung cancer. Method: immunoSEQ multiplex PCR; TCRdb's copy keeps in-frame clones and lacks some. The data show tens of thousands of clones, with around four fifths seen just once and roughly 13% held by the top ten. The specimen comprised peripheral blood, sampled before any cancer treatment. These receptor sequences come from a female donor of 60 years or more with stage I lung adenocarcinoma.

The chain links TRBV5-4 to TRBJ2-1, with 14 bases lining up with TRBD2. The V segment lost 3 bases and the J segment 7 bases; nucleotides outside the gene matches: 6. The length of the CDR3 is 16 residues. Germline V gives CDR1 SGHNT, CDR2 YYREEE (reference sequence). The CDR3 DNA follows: TGTGCCAGCAGCTCGACTAGCGGGAGGGCCATAAATGAGCAGTTCTTC. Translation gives CASSSTSGRAINEQFF.

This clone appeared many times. The CDR3 bases are TGTGCCAGTAGTGCTCAACAGGGGGTCGCTGAAGCTTTCTTT. This codes for CASSAQQGVAEAFF. This chain links TRBV19 with TRBJ1-1; the match to TRBD1 covers 8 bases. J gave up 6 bases and V 5 bases, and 8 bases lay outside the gene matches. This CDR3 is 14 amino acids long. Per the germline V gene, CDR1 is LNHDA and CDR2 is SQIVND (reference sequence). The full variable domain, in which reference TRBV19 and TRBJ1-1 provide the parts outside the CDR3, is DGGITQSPKYLFRKEGQNVTLSCEQNLNHDAMYWYRQDPGQGLRLIYYSQIVNDFQKGDIAEGYSVSREKKESFPLTVTSAQKNPTAFYLCASSAQQGVAEAFFGQGTRLTVV.

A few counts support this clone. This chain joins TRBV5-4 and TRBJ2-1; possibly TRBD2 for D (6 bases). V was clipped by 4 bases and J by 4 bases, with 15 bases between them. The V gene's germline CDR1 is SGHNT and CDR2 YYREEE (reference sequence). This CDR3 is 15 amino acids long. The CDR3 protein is CASSPKGLFYNEQFF. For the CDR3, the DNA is TGTGCCAGCAGCCCGAAGGGACTGTTTTACAATGAGCAGTTCTTC.

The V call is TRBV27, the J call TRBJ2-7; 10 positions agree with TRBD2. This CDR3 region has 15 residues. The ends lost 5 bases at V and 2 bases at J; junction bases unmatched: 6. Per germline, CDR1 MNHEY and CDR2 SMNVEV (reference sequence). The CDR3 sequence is CASSLRTSGTYEQYF. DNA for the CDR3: TGTGCCAGCAGTCTTCGGACTAGCGGAACCTACGAGCAGTACTTC.

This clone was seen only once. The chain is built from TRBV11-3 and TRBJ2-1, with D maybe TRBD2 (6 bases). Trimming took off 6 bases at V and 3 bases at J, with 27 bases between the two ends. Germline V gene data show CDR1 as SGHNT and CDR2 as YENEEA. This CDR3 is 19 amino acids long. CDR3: CASRGIRRQLGGLYNEQFF. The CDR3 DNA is TGTGCCAGCAGAGGGATCCGGAGGCAATTGGGGGGTCTCTACAATGAGCAGTTCTTC.

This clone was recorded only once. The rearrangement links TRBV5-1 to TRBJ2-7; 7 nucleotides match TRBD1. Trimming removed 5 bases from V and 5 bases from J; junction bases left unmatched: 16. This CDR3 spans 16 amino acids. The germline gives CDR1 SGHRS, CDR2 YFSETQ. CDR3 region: CASRRTDGPQGDEQYF. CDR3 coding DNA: TGCGCCAGCAGAAGGACAGATGGGCCCCAGGGGGACGAGCAGTACTTC.